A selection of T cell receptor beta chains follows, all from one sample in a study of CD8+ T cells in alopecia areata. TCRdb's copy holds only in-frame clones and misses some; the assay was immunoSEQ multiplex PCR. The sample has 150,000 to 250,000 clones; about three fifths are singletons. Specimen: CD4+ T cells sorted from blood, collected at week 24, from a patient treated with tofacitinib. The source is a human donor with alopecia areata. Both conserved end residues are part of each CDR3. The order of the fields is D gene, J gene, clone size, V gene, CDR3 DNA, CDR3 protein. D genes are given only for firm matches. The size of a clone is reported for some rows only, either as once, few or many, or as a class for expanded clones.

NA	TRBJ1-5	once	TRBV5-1	TGCGCCAGCAGCTTGGAGAGGGGGGTGGAGCCCCAGCATTTT	CASSLERGVEPQHF
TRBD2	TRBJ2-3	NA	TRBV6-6	TGTGCCAGCAGTGTAACTAGCGGGGGAGGCACAGATACGCAGTATTTT	CASSVTSGGGTDTQYF
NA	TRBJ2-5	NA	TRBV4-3	TGCGCCAGCAGCCAAGATAAAGAGACCCAGTACTTC	CASSQDKETQYF
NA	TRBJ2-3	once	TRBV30	TGTGCCTGGACTTTGCGGGGAGGCACAGATACGCAGTATTTT	CAWTLRGGTDTQYF
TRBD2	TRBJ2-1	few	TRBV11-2	TGTGCCAGCAGCGGTGAACTAGCGGGAGTTTACAATGAGCAGTTCTTC	CASSGELAGVYNEQFF
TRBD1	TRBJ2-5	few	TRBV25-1	TGTGCCAGCAGTGACTACAGGGGTCGAGAGACCCAGTACTTC	CASSDYRGRETQYF
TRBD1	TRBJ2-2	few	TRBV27	TGTGCCAGCAGTCACCGACAGGGGGCGACCGGGGAGCTGTTTTTT	CASSHRQGATGELFF
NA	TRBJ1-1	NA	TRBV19	TGTGCCAGTACCCCGGGGTGGGGCCGAACTGAAGCTTTCTTT	CASTPGWGRTEAFF
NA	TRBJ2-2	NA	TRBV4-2	TGTGCCAGCAGCCAAGATTGGTCAGGGATGAGTGTGTTTTTT	CASSQDWSGMSVFF
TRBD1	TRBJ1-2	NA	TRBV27	TGTGCCAGCAGTTCCGACAGGGGCAAAGGCTACACCTTC	CASSSDRGKGYTF
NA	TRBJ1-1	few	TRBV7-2	TGTGCCAGCAGCCCACTTCTTGGGTGGAATGCTGAAGCTTTCTTT	CASSPLLGWNAEAFF
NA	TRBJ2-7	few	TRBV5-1	TGCGCCAGCAGGCCCCTCTACGCCTACGAGCAGTACTTC	CASRPLYAYEQYF
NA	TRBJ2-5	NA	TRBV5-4	TGTGCCAGCAGCTTATTCCAACAGGGCGGTGAGACCCAGTACTTC	CASSLFQQGGETQYF
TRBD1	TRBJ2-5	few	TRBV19	TGTGCCAGTAGGCGGACAGGGGGCGAAGAGACCCAGTACTTC	CASRRTGGEETQYF
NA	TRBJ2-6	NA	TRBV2	TGTGCCACCACTCCAGTCCCTGGGGCCAACGTCCTGACTTTC	CATTPVPGANVLTF
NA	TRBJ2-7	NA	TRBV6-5	TGTGCCAGCAGACAAACGATCGCCCCCTACGAGCAGTACTTC	CASRQTIAPYEQYF
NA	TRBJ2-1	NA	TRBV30	TGTGCCTGGAGCCCTCCCGGGGGTGATTACAATGAGCAGTTCTTC	CAWSPPGGDYNEQFF
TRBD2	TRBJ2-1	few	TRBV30	TGTGCCTGGAGTGTAGGGACTAGCCGCCATGAGCAGTTCTTC	CAWSVGTSRHEQFF
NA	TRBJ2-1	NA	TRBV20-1	TGCAGTGCTAGTCGGACTCCTGAGCAGTTCTTC	CSASRTPEQFF
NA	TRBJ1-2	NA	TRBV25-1	TGTGCCAGCAGTGACCAGGGCCTTCTCCCTGGTGGCTACACCTTC	CASSDQGLLPGGYTF
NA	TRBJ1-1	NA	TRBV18	TGTGCCAGCTCACCGTCCCGGGAACAGCTAATGAACACTGAAGCTTTCTTT	CASSPSREQLMNTEAFF
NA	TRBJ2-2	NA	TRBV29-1	TGCAGCGTCTCTGCAGGCCTGTTAGCGAACACCGGGGAGCTGTTTTTT	CSVSAGLLANTGELFF
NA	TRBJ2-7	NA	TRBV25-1	TGTGCCAGCAGTAAGACAGTCGCGGGCTACGAGCAGTACTTC	CASSKTVAGYEQYF
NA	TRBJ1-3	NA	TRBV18	TGTGCCAGCTCACCAGAGACGCCGGGCTACGGAAACACCATATATTTT	CASSPETPGYGNTIYF
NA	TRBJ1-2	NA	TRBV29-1	TGCAGCGTGGATAGCGGAGGCTACACCTTC	CSVDSGGYTF
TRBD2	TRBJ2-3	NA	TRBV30	TGTGCCCTATCCGCGGGAGAGGCAGATACGCAGTATTTT	CALSAGEADTQYF
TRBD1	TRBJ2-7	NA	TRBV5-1	TGCGCCAGCAGCCTACTGACAGGGAACTACGAGCAGTACTTC	CASSLLTGNYEQYF